This entry lists 11 T cell receptor beta chains sequenced from one sample in a study of blood T cell repertoires in COVID-19 (TCRdb year 2020). Library preparation employed the immunoSEQ multiplex PCR assay. In TCRdb, the immuneACCESS table is reduced to in-frame sequences with V and J assigned. These tables do not hold every clone; where another copy was compared, an unresolved V gene accounts for under half, and the others remain unexplained. Here the sample has about 130,000 clones; approximately 89% occur a single time. The top ten clones comprise 3.6% of the sample. What was sequenced was peripheral blood. Receptors were obtained from a woman between 55 and 75 years old with acute or convalescent COVID-19.

This rearrangement joins TRBV7-9 to TRBJ1-2, with 9 bases aligning to TRBD1. This CDR3 is 14 amino acids long. V lost 1 base, J lost 4 bases, and 1 base stayed unmatched. CDR1 SEHNR and CDR2 FQNEAQ come from the germline V gene (reference sequence). The CDR3 is CASSLVQGAYGYTF. The CDR3 DNA is TGTGCCAGCAGCTTAGTACAGGGGGCCTATGGCTACACCTTC.

The genes are TRBV7-8 and TRBJ1-2, with 7 bases that match TRBD1. Germline lookup yields CDR1 SGHVS and CDR2 FQNEAQ. The CDR3 has 14 residues. V lost 5 bases to trimming and J lost 6 bases; unmatched junction nucleotides: 9. This CDR3 reads CASSPRTGSNGYTF. The CDR3 DNA reads TGTGCCAGCAGCCCACGGACAGGCTCGAATGGCTACACCTTC.

The chain has TRBV23-1 and TRBJ1-5, with D tentatively TRBD1 (5 bases). TRBV23-1 is marked as an open reading frame, function uncertain. This CDR3 region has 15 residues. The V gene lost 4 bases and the J gene lost 2 bases, with 12 bases spanning the gap. The CDR3 sequence is CASSPGGVGNQPQHF. DNA of the CDR3: TGCGCCAGCAGTCCGGGGGGAGTAGGCAATCAGCCCCAGCATTTT.

J is TRBJ2-3 and V is TRBV4-2; D perhaps matches TRBD2 (6 bases). Germline values: CDR1 LGHNA, CDR2 YNFKEQ. The CDR3 runs 15 residues. Trimming stripped 1 base from V and 2 bases from J, with 10 bases between. The CDR3 coding sequence is TGTGCCAGCAGCCAAGGGGCGCGGGACACAGATACGCAGTATTTT. Protein: CASSQGARDTDTQYF.

The chain uses TRBV19 and TRBJ2-6; D gene ambiguous. The CDR3 has 12 residues. V shed 9 bases and J shed 6 bases, with 9 bases lying between them. Looked up from germline, CDR1 is LNHDA and CDR2 is SQIVND (reference sequence). DNA of the CDR3: TGTGCCAGCCGCCGAGAGGCCAACGTCCTGACTTTC. This codes for CASRREANVLTF. The variable domain in full, with the rest retrieved from reference TRBV19 and TRBJ2-6, is DGGITQSPKYLFRKEGQNVTLSCEQNLNHDAMYWYRQDPGQGLRLIYYSQIVNDFQKGDIAEGYSVSREKKESFPLTVTSAQKNPTAFYLCASRREANVLTFGAGSRLTVL.

CDR3 nucleotide sequence: TGTGCCAGCAGTCCCTTCCAGTGGAACACTGAAGCTTTCTTT. Amino acids: CASSPFQWNTEAFF. The rearrangement joins TRBV27 to TRBJ1-1; D gene unclear. The CDR3 is made up of 14 amino acids. Germline V CDR1 and CDR2: MNHEY, SMNVEV (reference sequence). Between the trimmed V and J ends, which lost 5 bases and 1 base, there was a span of 11 bases.

V usage is TRBV7-9 and J usage is TRBJ2-2, with 8 bases aligning to TRBD1. J was trimmed by 2 bases and V by 5 bases; bases with no gene match: 4. Per the germline V gene, CDR1 is SEHNR and CDR2 is FQNEAQ (reference sequence). This CDR3 is built from 15 residues. CDR3 bases: TGTGCCAGCAGCCGGACAGGGCTAAACACCGGGGAGCTGTTTTTT. Translated: CASSRTGLNTGELFF.

The genes are TRBV15 and TRBJ1-2; the D is unclear. V lost 0 bases and J lost 4, with 9 bases in between. Germline V gene sequence: CDR1 LNHNV, CDR2 YYDKDF (reference sequence). This CDR3 is built from 14 residues. The CDR3 reads CATSRDGGLYGYTF. CDR3 DNA: TGTGCCACCAGCAGAGATGGAGGGCTCTATGGCTACACCTTC.

The chain employs TRBV5-1 and TRBJ2-7; D might be TRBD2 (5 bases). The CDR3 has 15 residues. V lost 0 bases to trimming and J lost 3 bases, with 13 bases between them. Germline assignment: CDR1 SGHRS and CDR2 YFSETQ. CDR3: CASSLGTGWDYEQYV. The CDR3, as DNA: TGCGCCAGCAGCTTGGGGACTGGCTGGGACTACGAGCAGTACGTC.

The chain is built from TRBV5-1 and TRBJ2-6; D gene unclear. This CDR3 spans 17 amino acids. V lost 1 base and J 0 bases, leaving 11 bases between the germline ends. Germline V gene sequence: CDR1 SGHRS, CDR2 YFSETQ. The DNA for the CDR3 is TGCGCCAGCAGCTTGCCAACTGAGAGCTCTGGGGCCAACGTCCTGACTTTC. It yields the protein CASSLPTESSGANVLTF.

V and J are TRBV12-5 and TRBJ1-1; D perhaps matches TRBD1 (5 bases). Germline V gene sequence: CDR1 LGHNT, CDR2 FRNRAP. Between the trimmed V and J ends, which lost 6 bases and 5 bases, there was a span of 16 bases. The CDR3 extends over 14 amino acids. CDR3 residues: CASGIGTQVTEAFF. The CDR3 DNA reads as TGTGCTAGTGGCATTGGGACTCAGGTGACTGAAGCTTTCTTT.